Described below is a single T cell receptor (beta chain) sequence and its context. Its cognate antigen is unknown. A read error may account for a junction end that differs from germline. Germline V CDR1 and CDR2: SQVTM, ANQGSEA. CDR3 size: 14 residues. Using immunoSEQ multiplex PCR, the repertoire was profiled, and TCRdb retains in-frame clones only, with some absent. The sample includes some 100,000 clones, 87% of them seen just once. The sample originates from a study of T cell responses to AZD1222 COVID-19 vaccine. Study-level points and caveats: Following two doses of AZD1222, Spike-specific TCR breadth and depth rose. Donors, mostly white British, included more females; clonal diversity was possibly underestimated. At study baseline, merely six AZD1222 recipients were seropositive. Spike-spanning, vaccine-associated CD4 TCRs were dominant at 160-218 and 743-854.

This sequence originates from an adult in good health. The chain uses TRBV29-1 and TRBJ1-5, with TRBD1 matching over 7 bases. Sequencing was performed on peripheral blood, taken on day 0 of AZD1222 vaccination. CDR3 in DNA: TGCAGCGTGGAAGACAGGGCAAGCAATCAGCCCCAGCATTTT. This codes for CSVEDRASNQPQHF. The variable domain in full, completed from reference TRBV29-1 and TRBJ1-5, reads SAVISQKPSRDICQRGTSLTIQCQVDSQVTMMFWYRQQPGQSLTLIATANQGSEATYESGFVIDKFPISRPNLTFSTLTVSNMSPEDSSIYLCSVEDRASNQPQHFGDGTRLSIL.